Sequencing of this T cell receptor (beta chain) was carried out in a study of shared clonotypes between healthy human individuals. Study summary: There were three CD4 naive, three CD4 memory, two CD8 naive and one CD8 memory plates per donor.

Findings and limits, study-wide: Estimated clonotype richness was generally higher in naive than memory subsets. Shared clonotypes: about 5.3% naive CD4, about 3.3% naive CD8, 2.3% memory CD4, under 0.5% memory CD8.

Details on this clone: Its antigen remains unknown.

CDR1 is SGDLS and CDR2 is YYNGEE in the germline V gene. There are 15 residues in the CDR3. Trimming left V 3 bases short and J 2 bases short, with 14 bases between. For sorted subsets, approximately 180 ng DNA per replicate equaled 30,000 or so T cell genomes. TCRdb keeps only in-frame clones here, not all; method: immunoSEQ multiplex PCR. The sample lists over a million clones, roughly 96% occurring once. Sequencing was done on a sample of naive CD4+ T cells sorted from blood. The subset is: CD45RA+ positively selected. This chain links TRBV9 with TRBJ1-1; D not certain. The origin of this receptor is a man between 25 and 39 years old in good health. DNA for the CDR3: TGTGCCAGCAGCGCAAGACCTTTTGTAAACACTGAAGCTTTCTTT. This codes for CASSARPFVNTEAFF.